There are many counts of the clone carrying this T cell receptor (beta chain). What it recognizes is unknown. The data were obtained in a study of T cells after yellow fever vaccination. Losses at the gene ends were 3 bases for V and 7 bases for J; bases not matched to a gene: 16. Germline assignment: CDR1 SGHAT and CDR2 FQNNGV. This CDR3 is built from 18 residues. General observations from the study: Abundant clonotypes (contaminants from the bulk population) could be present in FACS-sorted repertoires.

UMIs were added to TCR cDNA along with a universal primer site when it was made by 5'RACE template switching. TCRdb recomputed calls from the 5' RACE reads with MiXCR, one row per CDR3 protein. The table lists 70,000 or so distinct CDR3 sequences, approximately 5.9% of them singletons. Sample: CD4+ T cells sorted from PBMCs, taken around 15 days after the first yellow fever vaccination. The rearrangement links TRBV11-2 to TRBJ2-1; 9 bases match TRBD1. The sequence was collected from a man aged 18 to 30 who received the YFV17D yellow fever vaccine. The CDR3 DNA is TGTGCCAGCAGCTTCCTAAATCCCGGGACAGGGAGGGTAAATGAGCAGTTCTTC. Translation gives CASSFLNPGTGRVNEQFF.